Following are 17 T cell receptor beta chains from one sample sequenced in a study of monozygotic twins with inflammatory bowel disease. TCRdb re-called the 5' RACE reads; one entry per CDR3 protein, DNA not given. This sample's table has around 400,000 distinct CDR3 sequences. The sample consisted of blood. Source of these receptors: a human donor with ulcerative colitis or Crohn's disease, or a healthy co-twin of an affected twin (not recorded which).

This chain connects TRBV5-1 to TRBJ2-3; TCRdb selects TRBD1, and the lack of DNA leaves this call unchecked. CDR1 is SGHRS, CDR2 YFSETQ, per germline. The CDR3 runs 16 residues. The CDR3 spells CASSLRPGGSTDTQYF. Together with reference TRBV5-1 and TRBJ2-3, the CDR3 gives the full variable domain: KAGVTQTPRYLIKTRGQQVTLSCSPISGHRSVSWYQQTPGQGLQFLFEYFSETQRNKGNFPGRFSGRQFSNSRSEMNVSTLELGDSALYLCASSLRPGGSTDTQYFGPGTRLTVL.

The CDR3 sequence is CASSYSDQIDTEAFF. The gene calls are TRBV3-1 and TRBJ1-1. The CDR3 extends over 15 amino acids. Germline loops: CDR1 LGHDT, CDR2 YNNKEL (reference sequence).

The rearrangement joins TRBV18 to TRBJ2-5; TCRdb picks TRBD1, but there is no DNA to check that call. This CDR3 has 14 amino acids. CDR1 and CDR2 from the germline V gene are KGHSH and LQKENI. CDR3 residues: CASSLRTGQETQYF.

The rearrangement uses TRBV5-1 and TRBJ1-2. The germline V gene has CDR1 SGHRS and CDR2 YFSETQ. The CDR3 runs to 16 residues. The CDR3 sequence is CASSLNSGAGPYGYTF.

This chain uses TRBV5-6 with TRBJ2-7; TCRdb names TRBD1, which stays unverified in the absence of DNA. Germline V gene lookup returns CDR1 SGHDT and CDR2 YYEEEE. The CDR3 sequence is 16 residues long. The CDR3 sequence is CASSLSIRERVYEQYF.

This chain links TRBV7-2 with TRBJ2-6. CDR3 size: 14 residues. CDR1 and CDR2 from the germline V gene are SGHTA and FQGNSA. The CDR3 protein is CASSLRPGANVLTF.

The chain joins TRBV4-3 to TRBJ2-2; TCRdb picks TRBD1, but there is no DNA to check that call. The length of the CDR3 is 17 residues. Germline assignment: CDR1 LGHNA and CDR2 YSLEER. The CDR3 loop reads CASSPWSAGANTGELFF.

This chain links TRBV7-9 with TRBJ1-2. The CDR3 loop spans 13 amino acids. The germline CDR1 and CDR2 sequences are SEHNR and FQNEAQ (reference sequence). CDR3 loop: CASSLALTHGYTF.

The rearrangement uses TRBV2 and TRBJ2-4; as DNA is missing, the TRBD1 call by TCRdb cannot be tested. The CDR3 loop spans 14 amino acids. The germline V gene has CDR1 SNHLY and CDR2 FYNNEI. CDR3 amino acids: CASSARQTKNIQYF.

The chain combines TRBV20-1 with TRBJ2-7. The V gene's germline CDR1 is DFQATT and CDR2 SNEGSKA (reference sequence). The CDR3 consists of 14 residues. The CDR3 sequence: CSAMLEQPPYEQYF.

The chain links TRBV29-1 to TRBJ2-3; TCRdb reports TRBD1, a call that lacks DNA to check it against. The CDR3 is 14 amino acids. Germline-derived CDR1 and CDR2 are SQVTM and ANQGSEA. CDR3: CSVEFRDVGGTQYF.

Here the CDR3 reads CASSRRGLAGNLEQYF. The chain uses TRBV5-6 and TRBJ2-7; the D gene TCRdb calls, TRBD2, cannot be checked with no DNA. From germline, CDR1 is SGHDT and CDR2 YYEEEE. This CDR3 region has 16 residues.

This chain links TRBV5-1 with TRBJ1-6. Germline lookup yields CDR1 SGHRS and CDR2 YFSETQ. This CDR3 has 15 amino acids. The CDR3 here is CASSLGPDRAAPLHF. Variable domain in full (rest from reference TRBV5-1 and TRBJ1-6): KAGVTQTPRYLIKTRGQQVTLSCSPISGHRSVSWYQQTPGQGLQFLFEYFSETQRNKGNFPGRFSGRQFSNSRSEMNVSTLELGDSALYLCASSLGPDRAAPLHFGNGTRLTVT.

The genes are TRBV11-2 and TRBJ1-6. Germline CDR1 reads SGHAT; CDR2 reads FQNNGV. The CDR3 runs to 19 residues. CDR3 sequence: CASSLYDLRLSSYNSPLHF. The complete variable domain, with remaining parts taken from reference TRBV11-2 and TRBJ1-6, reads EAGVAQSPRYKIIEKRQSVAFWCNPISGHATLYWYQQILGQGPKLLIQFQNNGVVDDSQLPKDRFSAERLKGVDSTLKIQPAKLEDSAVYLCASSLYDLRLSSYNSPLHFGNGTRLTVT.

Here the CDR3 reads CSARRGETGVAFF. The gene calls are TRBV20-1 and TRBJ1-1; the D call from TCRdb, TRBD1, cannot be confirmed without DNA. In germline, CDR1 is DFQATT, CDR2 SNEGSKA (reference sequence). The CDR3 has 13 amino acids.

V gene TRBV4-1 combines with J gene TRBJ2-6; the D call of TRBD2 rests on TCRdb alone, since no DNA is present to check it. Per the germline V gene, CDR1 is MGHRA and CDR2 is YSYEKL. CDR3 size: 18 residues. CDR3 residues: CASSQDAAGGSGANVLTF.

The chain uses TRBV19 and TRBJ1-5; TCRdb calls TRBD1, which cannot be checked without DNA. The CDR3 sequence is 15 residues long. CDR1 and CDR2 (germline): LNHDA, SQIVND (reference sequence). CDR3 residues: CASGKGRAVNQPQHF.